This T cell receptor beta chain was obtained from a study of Graves' ophthalmopathy and Graves' hyperthyroidism. RNA served as the template for amplifying TCR beta CDR3 regions. First-round RT-PCR employed HTBI primers, with a second-round multiplex PCR after it. In TCRdb, the multiplex PCR reads were re-called with MiXCR into one record per CDR3 protein. The sample holds 680,000 or so distinct CDR3 sequences, about 20% seen once. This clonotype was counted ten times or more. Germline V gives CDR1 MNHEY, CDR2 SVGEGT. This CDR3 has 12 amino acids. Trimming stripped 4 bases from V and 8 bases from J, with 12 bases between.

This clonotype originated in a woman aged 18-30 years with stable Graves' hyperthyroidism. Some clones in this sample may be carry-over from other donors' samples. The chain links TRBV6-2 or TRBV6-3 to TRBJ2-7, with D possibly TRBD1 on 6 matching bases. Sequenced material: peripheral blood. The CDR3 DNA reads as TGTGCCAGCAGTTCGACGGACAGCCAGCAGTACTTC. Translated: CASSSTDSQQYF.